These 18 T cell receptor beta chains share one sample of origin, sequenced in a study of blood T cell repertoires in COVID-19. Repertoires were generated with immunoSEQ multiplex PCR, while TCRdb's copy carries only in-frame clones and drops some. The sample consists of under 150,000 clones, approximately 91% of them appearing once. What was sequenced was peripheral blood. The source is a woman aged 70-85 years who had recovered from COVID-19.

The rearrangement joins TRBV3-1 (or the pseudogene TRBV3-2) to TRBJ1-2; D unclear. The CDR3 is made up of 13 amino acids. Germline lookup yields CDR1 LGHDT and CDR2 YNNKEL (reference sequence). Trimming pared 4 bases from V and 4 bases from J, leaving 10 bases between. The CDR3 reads CASSPGRAYGYTF. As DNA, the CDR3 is TGTGCCAGCAGCCCGGGGAGGGCCTATGGCTACACCTTC.

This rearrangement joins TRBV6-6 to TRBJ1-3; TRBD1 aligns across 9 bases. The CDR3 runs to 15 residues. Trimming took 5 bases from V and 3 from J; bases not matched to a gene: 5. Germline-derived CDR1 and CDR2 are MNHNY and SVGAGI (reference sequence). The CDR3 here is CASSPQGAYGNTIYF. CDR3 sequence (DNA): TGTGCCAGCAGTCCACAGGGGGCGTATGGAAACACCATATATTTT.

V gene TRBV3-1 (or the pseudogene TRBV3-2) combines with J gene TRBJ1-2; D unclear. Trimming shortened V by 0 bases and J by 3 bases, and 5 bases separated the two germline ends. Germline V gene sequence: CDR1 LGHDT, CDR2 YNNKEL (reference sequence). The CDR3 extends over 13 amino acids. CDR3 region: CASSQDNHYGYTF. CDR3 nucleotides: TGTGCCAGCAGCCAAGACAATCACTATGGCTACACCTTC.

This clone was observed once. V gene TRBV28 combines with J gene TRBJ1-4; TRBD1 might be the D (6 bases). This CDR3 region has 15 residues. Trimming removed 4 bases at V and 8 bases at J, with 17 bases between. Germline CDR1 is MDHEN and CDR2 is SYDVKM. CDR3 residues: CASSWGGLASEKLFF. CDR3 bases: TGTGCCAGCAGTTGGGGGGGCTTGGCTAGCGAAAAACTGTTTTTT.

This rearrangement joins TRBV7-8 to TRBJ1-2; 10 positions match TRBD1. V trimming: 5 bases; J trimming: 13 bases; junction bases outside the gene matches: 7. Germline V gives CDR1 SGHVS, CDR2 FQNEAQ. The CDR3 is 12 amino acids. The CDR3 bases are TGTGCCAGCAGCCCGCGGACAGGGGGGATCACCTTC. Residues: CASSPRTGGITF.

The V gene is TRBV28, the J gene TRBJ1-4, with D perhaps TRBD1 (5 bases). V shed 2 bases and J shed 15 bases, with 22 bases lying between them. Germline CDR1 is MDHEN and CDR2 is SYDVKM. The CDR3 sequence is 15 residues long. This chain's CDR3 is CASSLVDPYPKGVFF. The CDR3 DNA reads TGTGCCAGCAGTTTAGTTGACCCGTATCCGAAAGGGGTGTTTTTT.

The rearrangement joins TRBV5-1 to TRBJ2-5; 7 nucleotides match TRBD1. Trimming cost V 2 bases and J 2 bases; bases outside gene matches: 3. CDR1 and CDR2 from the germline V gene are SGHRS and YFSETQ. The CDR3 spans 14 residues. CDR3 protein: CASSFSQGQETQYF. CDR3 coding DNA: TGCGCCAGCAGCTTCTCACAGGGGCAAGAGACCCAGTACTTC.

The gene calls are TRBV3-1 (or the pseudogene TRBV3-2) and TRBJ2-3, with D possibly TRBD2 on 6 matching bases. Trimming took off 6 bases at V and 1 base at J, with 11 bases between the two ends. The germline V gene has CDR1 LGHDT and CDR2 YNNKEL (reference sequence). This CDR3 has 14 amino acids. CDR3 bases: TGTGCCAGCAGTGCCCCGGGGGGCACAGATACGCAGTATTTT. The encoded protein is CASSAPGGTDTQYF.

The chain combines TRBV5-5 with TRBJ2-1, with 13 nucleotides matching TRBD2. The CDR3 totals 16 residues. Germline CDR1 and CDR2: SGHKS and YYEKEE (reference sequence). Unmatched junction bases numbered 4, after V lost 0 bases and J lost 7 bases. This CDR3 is CASSLAGLAGANEQFF. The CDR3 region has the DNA TGTGCCAGCAGCTTGGCCGGACTAGCGGGAGCGAATGAGCAGTTCTTC.

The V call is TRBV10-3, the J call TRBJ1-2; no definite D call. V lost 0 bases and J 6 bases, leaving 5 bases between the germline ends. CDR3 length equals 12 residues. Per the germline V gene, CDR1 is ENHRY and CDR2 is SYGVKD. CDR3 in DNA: TGTGCCATCAGTGAGTCAATCGATGGCTACACCTTC. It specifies CAISESIDGYTF.

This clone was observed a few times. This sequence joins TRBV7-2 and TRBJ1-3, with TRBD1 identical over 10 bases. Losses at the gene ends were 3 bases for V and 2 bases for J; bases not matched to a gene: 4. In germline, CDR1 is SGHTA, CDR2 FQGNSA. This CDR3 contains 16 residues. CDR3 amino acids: CASSFGTGVPGNTIYF. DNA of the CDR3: TGTGCCAGCAGCTTCGGGACAGGGGTCCCTGGAAACACCATATATTTT.

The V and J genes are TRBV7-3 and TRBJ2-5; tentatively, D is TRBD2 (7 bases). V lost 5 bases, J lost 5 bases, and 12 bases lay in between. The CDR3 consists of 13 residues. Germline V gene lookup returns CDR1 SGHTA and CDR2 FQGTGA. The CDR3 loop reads CASSRGAGETQYF. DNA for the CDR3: TGTGCCAGCAGCCGGGGGGCCGGGGAGACCCAGTACTTC.

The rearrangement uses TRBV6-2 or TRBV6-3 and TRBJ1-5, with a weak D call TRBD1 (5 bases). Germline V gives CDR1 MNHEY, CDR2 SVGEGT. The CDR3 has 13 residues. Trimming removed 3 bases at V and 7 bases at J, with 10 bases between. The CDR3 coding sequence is TGTGCCAGCAGTTATTGGGGGGACCAGCCCCAGCATTTT. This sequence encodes CASSYWGDQPQHF.

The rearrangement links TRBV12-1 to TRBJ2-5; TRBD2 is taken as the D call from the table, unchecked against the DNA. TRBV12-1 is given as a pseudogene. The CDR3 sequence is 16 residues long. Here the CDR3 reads CASSFKASGRGETQYF. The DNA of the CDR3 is TGTGCCAGCAGCTTTAAGGCTAGCGGGAGGGGGGAGACCCAGTACTTC.

CDR3 DNA: TGTGCCAGCAGCTTCGCCGACAGGGTGGAAAAACTGTTTTTT. Translated: CASSFADRVEKLFF. The rearrangement links TRBV11-2 to TRBJ1-4, with TRBD1 identical over 7 bases. The CDR3 runs 14 residues. Per the germline V gene, CDR1 is SGHAT and CDR2 is FQNNGV. V was clipped by 3 bases and J by 8 bases; unmatched bases: 6.

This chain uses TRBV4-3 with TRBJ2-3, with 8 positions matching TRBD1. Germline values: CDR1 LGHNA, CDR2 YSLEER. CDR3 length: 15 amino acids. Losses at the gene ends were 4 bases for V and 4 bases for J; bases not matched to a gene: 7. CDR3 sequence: CASSRGTGLADTQYF. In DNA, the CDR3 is TGCGCCAGCAGCCGCGGGACAGGTTTAGCAGATACGCAGTATTTT.

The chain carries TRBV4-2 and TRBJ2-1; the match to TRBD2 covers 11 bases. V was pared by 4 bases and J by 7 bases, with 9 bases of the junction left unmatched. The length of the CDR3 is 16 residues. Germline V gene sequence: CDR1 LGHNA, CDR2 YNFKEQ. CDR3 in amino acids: CASSLGASGGWNEQFF. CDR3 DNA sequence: TGTGCCAGCAGCCTTGGTGCTAGCGGGGGGTGGAATGAGCAGTTCTTC.

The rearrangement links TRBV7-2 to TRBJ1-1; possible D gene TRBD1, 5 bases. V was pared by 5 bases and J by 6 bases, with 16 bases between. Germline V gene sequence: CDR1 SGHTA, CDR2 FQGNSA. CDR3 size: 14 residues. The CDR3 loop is CASSQGGWGPEAFF. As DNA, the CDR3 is TGTGCCAGCAGCCAGGGTGGCTGGGGCCCTGAAGCTTTCTTT.